Listed here are 21 T cell receptor beta chains from one sample, sequenced in a study of PD-L1 blockade in urothelial cancer. Specified time point: pretreatment peripheral blood. TCRdb keeps only in-frame clones here, not all; method: immunoSEQ multiplex PCR. The sample has tens of thousands of clones; around 86% are singletons. The specimen comprised PBMCs, sampled around atezolizumab (anti-PD-L1) treatment. These receptor sequences come from a man aged 65 to 79 with urothelial cancer.

Comments on this clone: The sample has other DNA sequences that encode this CDR3 too. The chain recombines TRBV2 with TRBJ1-1; D is unresolved. CDR1 is SNHLY and CDR2 is FYNNEI in the germline V gene. The CDR3 has 13 amino acids. V was pared by 1 base and J by 1 base, with 4 bases between. The CDR3, as DNA: TGTGCCAGCAGTGAAGGAGGGAACACTGAAGCTTTCTTT. Translating gives CASSEGGNTEAFF.

The V call is TRBV11-2, the J call TRBJ2-3; TRBD2 agrees at 9 bases. The CDR3 consists of 15 residues. Trimming took 0 bases from V and 7 from J; bases not matched to a gene: 5. Germline CDR1 SGHAT, CDR2 FQNNGV. The CDR3 DNA reads TGTGCCAGCAGCTTAGAAAGGCTAGCGGGGAATACGCAGTATTTT. Translation: CASSLERLAGNTQYF.

The gene calls are TRBV5-1 and TRBJ1-1; D call uncertain. Trimming left V 0 bases short and J 2 bases short, with 8 bases between. Germline values: CDR1 SGHRS, CDR2 YFSETQ. CDR3 length: 14 amino acids. The CDR3 sequence: CASSLGGKNTEAFF. CDR3 bases: TGCGCCAGCAGCTTGGGAGGGAAAAACACTGAAGCTTTCTTT.

The chain is built from TRBV27 and TRBJ2-1, with a weak D call TRBD2 (5 bases). This CDR3 has 12 residues. V dropped 5 bases and J dropped 7 bases, with 9 bases sitting between them. The germline gives CDR1 MNHEY, CDR2 SMNVEV (reference sequence). As DNA, the CDR3 is TGTGCCAGCAGTCACTCGGGGAATGAGCAGTTCTTC. It is translated as CASSHSGNEQFF.

As DNA, the CDR3 is TGTGCCAGCAGTGCCCGACAGGGTCGTTACACTGAAGCTTTCTTT. Translated, it gives CASSARQGRYTEAFF. The chain joins TRBV27 to TRBJ1-1; 7 bases fit TRBD1. Looked up from germline, CDR1 is MNHEY and CDR2 is SMNVEV (reference sequence). After removal of 5 bases from V and 3 bases from J, the junction contained 9 bases not matched to a gene. The CDR3 totals 15 residues.

The chain is built from TRBV30 and TRBJ1-5; TRBD1 is a possible D gene (5 bases). V lost 0 bases and J lost 5, with 8 bases in between. CDR1 is GTSNPN and CDR2 is SVGIG in the germline V gene (reference sequence). The CDR3 loop spans 13 amino acids. The DNA of the CDR3 is TGTGCCTGGAGTGTACAGACAGATCAGCCCCAGCATTTT. Translating it yields CAWSVQTDQPQHF.

V is TRBV2 and J is TRBJ2-3; possibly TRBD1 for D (6 bases). Looked up from germline, CDR1 is SNHLY and CDR2 is FYNNEI. The V gene lost 7 bases and the J gene lost 1 base, with 15 bases spanning the gap. This CDR3 contains 15 residues. CDR3 in amino acids: CASKGQQARTDTQYF. The CDR3 bases are TGTGCCAGCAAAGGACAGCAGGCCCGCACAGATACGCAGTATTTT.

The V gene is TRBV28, the J gene TRBJ2-1; 7 positions match TRBD1. Losses at the gene ends were 7 bases for V and 7 bases for J; bases not matched to a gene: 7. Germline V gene lookup returns CDR1 MDHEN and CDR2 SYDVKM. The CDR3 runs to 13 residues. The CDR3: CASKTGVGNEQFF. CDR3 bases: TGTGCCAGCAAAACAGGGGTGGGGAATGAGCAGTTCTTC.

This rearrangement joins TRBV7-3 to TRBJ2-2; 11 bases line up with TRBD2. The germline CDR1 and CDR2 sequences are SGHTA and FQGTGA. This CDR3 spans 17 amino acids. V lost 3 bases and J lost 0; bases outside the gene matches: 3. CDR3 DNA: TGTGCCAGCAGCTTTATAGCGGGAGGGGCGAACACCGGGGAGCTGTTTTTT. This gives the protein CASSFIAGGANTGELFF. The whole variable domain, remainder taken from reference TRBV7-3 and TRBJ2-2, is GAGVSQTPSNKVTEKGKYVELRCDPISGHTALYWYRQSLGQGPEFLIYFQGTGAADDSGLPNDRFFAVRPEGSVSTLKIQRTERGDSAVYLCASSFIAGGANTGELFFGEGSRLTVL.

The rearrangement links TRBV28 to TRBJ1-3, with no clear D. V lost 4 bases, J lost 8 bases, and 12 bases lay in between. The CDR3 runs 13 residues. Germline-derived CDR1 and CDR2 are MDHEN and SYDVKM. The CDR3 DNA follows: TGTGCCAGCAGTTGGGGAGTGGAGCACACCATATATTTT. This codes for CASSWGVEHTIYF.

The chain employs TRBV5-1 and TRBJ2-5, with TRBD1 matching 7 bases. The CDR3 extends over 14 amino acids. Germline assignment: CDR1 SGHRS and CDR2 YFSETQ. V gave up 8 bases and J gave up 4 bases; unmatched junction bases: 11. DNA of the CDR3: TGCGCCAGTACCACAGGGGTATCAGGAGAGACCCAGTACTTC. It specifies CASTTGVSGETQYF. The whole variable domain, remainder taken from reference TRBV5-1 and TRBJ2-5, is KAGVTQTPRYLIKTRGQQVTLSCSPISGHRSVSWYQQTPGQGLQFLFEYFSETQRNKGNFPGRFSGRQFSNSRSEMNVSTLELGDSALYLCASTTGVSGETQYFGPGTRLLVL.

The rearrangement links TRBV4-2 to TRBJ2-2, with TRBD2 matching 10 bases. The germline V gene has CDR1 LGHNA and CDR2 YNFKEQ. The V gene end was trimmed by 0 bases and the J gene end by 7 bases; junction bases not matched to a gene: 8. This CDR3 spans 17 amino acids. CDR3 amino acids: CASSQDGSGRAVGELFF. The CDR3 region has the DNA TGTGCCAGCAGCCAAGATGGGAGCGGGAGGGCCGTCGGGGAGCTGTTTTTT.

The chain carries TRBV7-3 and TRBJ2-1; 12 nucleotides match TRBD2. In germline, CDR1 is SGHTA, CDR2 FQGTGA. V was clipped by 2 bases and J by 3 bases; unmatched bases: 5. CDR3 length equals 17 residues. The CDR3 loop is CASSLGGLAGSYNEQFF. The CDR3 DNA is TGTGCCAGCAGCTTAGGAGGACTAGCGGGAAGCTACAATGAGCAGTTCTTC.

V usage is TRBV6-5 and J usage is TRBJ2-7; a weak D match, TRBD1 (6 bases). This CDR3 region has 14 residues. V was cut by 8 bases and J by 2 bases, with 16 bases left in between. Germline V lookup: CDR1 MNHEY, CDR2 SVGAGI. This chain's CDR3 is CASSPLGGTYEQYF. CDR3 coding DNA: TGTGCCAGCTCCCCACTAGGGGGTACCTACGAGCAGTACTTC.

This clone was counted only a few times. The gene calls are TRBV6-6 and TRBJ2-7, with a weak D call TRBD1 (5 bases). Trimming removed 4 bases from V and 3 bases from J, with 13 bases in between. Germline loops: CDR1 MNHNY, CDR2 SVGAGI (reference sequence). This CDR3 region has 14 residues. In DNA form, the CDR3 reads TGTGCCAGCAGTTCACCTGTCGACAGCTACGAGCAGTACTTC. The encoded protein is CASSSPVDSYEQYF.

The chain carries TRBV6-1 and TRBJ2-1, with TRBD2 matching 11 bases. V lost 4 bases, J lost 7 bases, and 6 bases stayed unmatched. This CDR3 comprises 15 residues. The V gene's germline CDR1 is MNHNS and CDR2 SASEGT. CDR3 amino acids: CASSAVAGGSNEQFF. The CDR3 region has the DNA TGTGCCAGCAGTGCGGTAGCGGGAGGGTCAAATGAGCAGTTCTTC.

The CDR3 protein is CATSRRDSIYEQYF. CDR3 sequence (DNA): TGTGCCACCAGCAGGCGGGACTCTATCTACGAGCAGTACTTC. The chain uses TRBV15 and TRBJ2-7, with TRBD2 as a possible D gene (6 bases). V was shortened by 3 bases and J by 3 bases, with 12 bases between the two germline ends. This CDR3 has 14 amino acids. The germline CDR1 and CDR2 sequences are LNHNV and YYDKDF (reference sequence).

V and J are TRBV6-1 and TRBJ2-4; D not certain. With 4 bases removed from V and 0 bases from J, the gap between germline ends came to 16 bases. CDR3 length equals 17 residues. Germline CDR1 reads MNHNS; CDR2 reads SASEGT. CDR3 nucleotide sequence: TGTGCCAGCAGTGGTCAGCGCCACTCCCTAGCCAAAAACATTCAGTACTTC. Protein product: CASSGQRHSLAKNIQYF.

The gene calls are TRBV4-2 and TRBJ1-1; maybe TRBD1 (5 bases). V lost 1 base and J lost 7, with 10 bases in between. This CDR3 region has 13 residues. The germline CDR1 and CDR2 sequences are LGHNA and YNFKEQ. The CDR3 sequence is CASSQGGVGEAFF. The CDR3 coding sequence is TGTGCCAGCAGCCAAGGGGGGGTGGGTGAAGCTTTCTTT.

The chain carries TRBV27 and TRBJ2-1, with 7 nucleotides matching TRBD2. V gave up 5 bases and J gave up 8 bases; unmatched junction bases: 15. Per the germline V gene, CDR1 is MNHEY and CDR2 is SMNVEV (reference sequence). CDR3 length: 16 residues. CDR3 nucleotide sequence: TGTGCCAGCAGTCCCCCCGCCTTCGGCGGGAGCCATGAGCAGTTCTTC. It yields the protein CASSPPAFGGSHEQFF.

The chain recombines TRBV6-6 with TRBJ1-1; TRBD1 matches at 8 bases. Germline V gene sequence: CDR1 MNHNY, CDR2 SVGAGI (reference sequence). There are 14 residues in the CDR3. Trimming removed 0 bases from V and 5 bases from J; junction bases left unmatched: 2. The CDR3 sequence is CASSYSDRGTEAFF. The CDR3 DNA is TGTGCCAGCAGTTACTCAGACAGGGGAACTGAAGCTTTCTTT.